The sequence of this T cell receptor (beta chain) was determined in a study of cytomegalovirus exposure and HLA in healthy donors (dated by TCRdb to 2015 to 2018). Some background on the complete study: An earlier analysis of roughly 500 of the donors reported 250 to 350 Gb of sequence data and some 120 million unique TCR beta sequences from 150 million to 200 million T cells. Around 320 gigabases of sequencing data and tens of millions of unique TCR sequences were included in an early release covering over 600 HLA-typed donors. The genetic ancestry cluster associated with self-reported Caucasian donors included around four fifths of the 398 genotyped donors. The study aimed to test whether signatures of past pathogen exposure could be identified by cataloging public T cell receptors. The study used immunosequencing to profile the T cell repertoires of under 700 subjects and linked those repertoires to cytomegalovirus serostatus. A separate validation cohort of some 130 different subjects was used in addition to the roughly 700-subject first cohort. To predict cytomegalovirus infection status, the study brought together high-throughput TCR immunosequencing, statistical association of individual TCRs with disease status, and machine learning. In a later analysis, previously published TCR beta repertoires from roughly 710 donors were re-analyzed and high-resolution HLA genotyping was added so that TCR occurrence patterns could be studied. In the later analysis, no new phenotypic data were used to find candidate immune exposures; instead, reliance was placed on TCR beta sequences and their occurrence across donors. An earlier analysis of some 600 of the donors applied high-throughput TCR beta sequencing to assess whether each TCR beta V gene segment acted as functional or pseudogenic. Alongside the repertoire data, information on donor age, sex, ethnicity and CMV serostatus was compiled. A later genetic analysis used genome-wide SNP genotypes for about 65% of the roughly 700 donors, treating that subset as a discovery cohort. All discovery cohort repertoires had been generated using a single sequencing platform. HLA typing included class I and class II loci at four-digit resolution. The number of typed donors differed by locus: about 620-630 for A, B, C, DRB1 and DQB1; 500 to 550 for DQA1; some 590 for DPA1; and approximately 450 for DPB1. Because of strong linkage in the cohort, five DR-DQ haplotypes were treated as single units for association and clustering. Among 398 genotyped donors of the cohort, an average of around 240,000 unique TCR beta nucleotide sequences were sequenced per donor, roughly 20% of them non-productive. The research as a whole found: An association between a missense DCLRE1C variant and V-gene and J-gene trimming of TCR beta chains was found in a later genetic analysis and replicated in an independent cohort. In an earlier analysis of about 600 of the donors, most TCR beta V segments appeared in productive rearrangements about 87% or about 30% of the time, broadly matching IMGT annotations. The presence/absence analyses assumed that sequencing depth was roughly uniform across donors, and that assumption may not be true. For the cohort, immune exposure information was limited to CMV serostatus. Correlated functional status among segregating V segments might reflect linkage disequilibrium, but an unknown experimental factor could not be ruled out. At a false discovery rate of 0.05, a later analysis linked 15,000 to 20,000 TCR beta sequences to specific HLA alleles. The authors suggested that the approach could potentially be extended to other disease states and immunological phenotypes. Only TCR beta chains were sequenced in this cohort, and the absence of alpha or paired-chain data limited detectable features. Because some donors lacked HLA typing at each locus, the association tests relied only on the typed subset. A cluster of highly shared sequence variants was judged likely to be a technical artifact of the sequencing pipeline. Most TCR sequences were observed very rarely across donors, whereas some public TCRs were present in many individuals. Some IMGT-functional V segments, including TRBV6-2 and TRBV6-3, could not be distinguished by the 87-base-pair reads and were therefore excluded. In a later analysis, TCR association rates were found to vary across HLA loci, with the most associated TCRs seen for DRB1 alleles and the fewest for HLA-C alleles. Around 16 rarely observed V segments, including chromosome 9 orphons, were excluded from the earlier analysis of about 610 of the donors because counts were too low. A later analysis found that most CMV-associated TCR beta chains appeared HLA-restricted, with HLA associations seemingly driven largely by CMV exposure. Compared with equally common non-associated chains, HLA-associated TCR beta chains in a later analysis were more clonally expanded and had lower generation probabilities. A later analysis reported that several top co-occurrence clusters appeared linked to parvovirus B19, influenza, CMV and Epstein-Barr virus. According to a later genetic analysis, donors in an Asian-associated ancestry cluster had fewer N-insertions in productive TCRs than the roughly 670-donor mean. A further reported finding was that TCR beta sequences accurately predicted the HLA-A and HLA-B alleles for most subjects in the first cohort. In both the original and validation cohorts, the classifier was reported to diagnose cytomegalovirus status with high specificity and sensitivity. In vitro tests confirmed that a few of the cytomegalovirus-associated TCR beta chains recognize cytomegalovirus antigens. Assigning TCR associations to individual alleles was difficult when HLA alleles, especially DR and DQ, strongly co-occurred. The study listed 150 to 200 TCR beta chains as associated with cytomegalovirus.

This clone qualifies as medium-sized (0.01 to 0.1%). The antigen it binds to is not known. Qualities for individual bases were not recorded, and no much larger clone is one base off. The cohort was made up of approximately 670 healthy bone marrow donors. At the time of sampling, every cohort member was nominally healthy, though immune exposures that went unrecorded were likely present. The donor tested CMV seronegative and was one of the 352 seronegative cohort members. Every donor gave a peripheral blood sample, and the peripheral blood mononuclear cells from that sample were used for TCR beta sequencing. Genomic DNA was extracted from the blood cell samples with the Qiagen DNeasy Blood Extraction Kit. Libraries were built with the immunoSEQ multiplex PCR assay. For the multiplex PCR, a mixture combining 60 forward primers for TCR Vbeta segments and 13 reverse primers for TCR Jbeta segments was used. Amplification of the CDR3 region of rearranged TCR beta genes was performed with a multiplex PCR assay on genomic DNA. On the Illumina HiSeq System, the amplified TCR beta libraries were sequenced as 87-base-pair reads. The paper's data handling went like this. A later analysis tallied tens of millions of unique TCR beta chains across the approximately 670 repertoires, and approximately 11 million of those chains were shared by two or more donors. Raw reads were error-corrected and collapsed into unique sequences by a nearest-neighbor algorithm in which closely related sequences were merged to remove PCR and sequencing errors. To assign V, D and J gene segments, CDR3 sequences were aligned to IMGT reference sequences. For a sequence to be retained, at least a six-nucleotide match to both a V gene segment and a J gene segment was required. A rearrangement counted as productive if the CDR3 had no stop codons and remained in frame with V and J, and every other rearrangement counted as non-productive. Following IMGT convention, CDR3 was defined as the stretch from the second conserved V-encoded cysteine up to the conserved J-encoded phenylalanine. The earlier analysis of 550 to 650 of the donors excluded any sequence lacking an unambiguous match to a single V gene segment. In an earlier analysis of 450 to 750 of the donors, a V segment was called functional when productive rearrangements were above 56.7%, and segregating when the standard deviation between donors exceeded 5%. A statistical classification framework was developed to diagnose cytomegalovirus status using the catalog of TCR beta chain sequences. In a later analysis, TCR nucleotide sequences were compared against IMGT/GENE-DB human TR gene sequences so that V and J genes could be assigned. The TCRdist pipeline was used in a later analysis to assign CDR3 sequences and most-parsimonious VDJ recombination scenarios. A later analysis defined each TCR beta chain by its CDR3 amino acid sequence plus V-gene family, and excluded reads lacking a unique V-gene family. To address suspected cross-contamination and a sequencing artifact, a later analysis removed some 620 highly shared, low-generation-probability nucleotide sequences. In a later analysis, a clonal expansion index was calculated for each public chain from normalized within-repertoire ranks of inferred template counts. A later analysis computed generation probabilities with a VDJ recombination model fitted to out-of-frame rearrangements, and checked the results against IGoR. A later analysis scored TCR-TCR, TCR-HLA and TCR-CMV co-occurrence with hypergeometric tests, applying a repertoire-size bias correction to TCR pairs. False discovery rates were estimated in a later analysis by permuting HLA or CMV assignments 20 times. In a later analysis, co-occurring TCRs were grouped with DBSCAN, and TCRdist sequence similarity was added when clustering was performed within HLA-allele-positive subsets. Repertoires with fewer than 30,000 or more than 120,000 public chains, plus five repertoires with anomalous nucleotide sharing, were excluded from co-occurrence clustering. The clones in this table, taken by TCRdb from immuneACCESS, are in-frame only. Not every clone is retained; where verified, under half of the shortfall comes from an unresolved V gene, and the cause of the rest is unknown. D and trimming were read from the DNA, whereas the V and J calls and clone size are those reported in that table. The sample table shows about 67,000 clones, and 68% are seen once. The ten largest clones represent more than 2% of the sample.

CDR1 and CDR2 were assigned from the germline V gene as SGHAT and FQNNGV. From its cysteine to its phenylalanine, the CDR3 spans 16 amino acids. The entry retains the CDR3 DNA only, 48 bases that are in frame from base 1. Trimming removed 6 bases from V and 0 bases from J; the gene matches leave 7 bases unexplained. The clonotype originates from a woman in her twenties or thirties in good health and CMV-seronegative. Recombination linked TRBV11-2 to TRBJ2-1, with 8 junctional bases fitting TRBD1. Material: PBMCs. The CDR3: CASRSARGPSYNEQFF. Read as DNA, the sequence is TGTGCCAGCAGGTCAGCCAGGGGGCCCTCCTACAATGAGCAGTTCTTC.